Following are 16 T cell receptor beta chains from one sample sequenced in a study of shared clonotypes between healthy human individuals. Generated by immunoSEQ multiplex PCR, the TCRdb table keeps only in-frame clones and is missing some. The repertoire holds 1.4 million or so clones, just under 99% seen once, with roughly 0.36% in the top ten. The sample was naive CD4+ T cells sorted from blood. Documented subset: CD45RA+ positively selected. Every receptor here comes from a man aged 25-45 years in good health.

The rearrangement links TRBV10-3 to TRBJ2-5; 13 bases agree with TRBD2. This CDR3 is built from 17 residues. With 0 bases clipped from V and 4 bases from J, the junction kept 5 bases outside the gene matches. Germline loops: CDR1 ENHRY, CDR2 SYGVKD. The chain's CDR3 is CAISESTGLAGAETQYF. The CDR3 DNA follows: TGTGCCATCAGTGAGTCGACCGGACTAGCGGGAGCAGAGACCCAGTACTTC.

This clone was seen only once. This chain links TRBV2 with TRBJ2-1, with 11 bases matching TRBD2. The CDR3 loop spans 16 amino acids. V lost 7 bases, J lost 5 bases, and 10 bases stayed unmatched. CDR1 and CDR2 (germline): SNHLY, FYNNEI. This chain's CDR3 is CASTLAGGYKNNEQFF. In DNA, the CDR3 is TGTGCCAGCACTCTAGCGGGGGGCTACAAAAACAATGAGCAGTTCTTC.

This clone appeared a few times. The genes are TRBV5-4 and TRBJ2-2; no reliable D call. The V end was cut by 0 bases, the J end by 0 bases, with 15 bases between. From germline, CDR1 is SGHNT and CDR2 YYREEE (reference sequence). The CDR3 is made up of 18 amino acids. Here the CDR3 reads CASSLVSLGVANTGELFF. The DNA of the CDR3 is TGTGCCAGCAGCTTGGTATCTCTGGGCGTAGCGAACACCGGGGAGCTGTTTTTT.

J is TRBJ1-5 and V is TRBV2, with D unresolved. CDR1 is SNHLY, CDR2 FYNNEI, per germline. The CDR3 extends over 15 amino acids. Trimming pared 2 bases from V and 2 bases from J, leaving 10 bases between. The CDR3 DNA follows: TGTGCCAGCAGTGAACGCCAGCACCGCAATCAGCCCCAGCATTTT. Its protein is CASSERQHRNQPQHF.

The chain has TRBV5-1 and TRBJ1-1; no reliable D call. V dropped 2 bases and J dropped 12 bases, with 20 bases sitting between them. CDR3 size: 14 residues. Germline V gene data show CDR1 as SGHRS and CDR2 as YFSETQ. The CDR3 sequence is CASSFRQARWLTFF. The CDR3 coding sequence is TGCGCCAGCAGCTTCCGTCAGGCAAGGTGGTTGACTTTCTTT.

The V and J genes are TRBV18 and TRBJ2-1, with D perhaps matching TRBD2 (5 bases). The CDR3 has 16 residues. Trimming cost V 3 bases and J 7 bases, with 19 bases left between them. Germline CDR1 is KGHSH and CDR2 is LQKENI. CDR3 bases: TGTGCCAGCTCACCCCTGGGGAGACGGCCGGAGAATGAGCAGTTCTTC. It translates to CASSPLGRRPENEQFF. Full variable domain (missing parts from reference TRBV18 and TRBJ2-1): NAGVMQNPRHLVRRRGQEARLRCSPMKGHSHVYWYRQLPEEGLKFMVYLQKENIIDESGMPKERFSAEFPKEGPSILRIQQVVRGDSAAYFCASSPLGRRPENEQFFGPGTRLTVL.

The chain joins TRBV6-1 to TRBJ1-2; D unresolved. The CDR3 length is 13 residues. Germline CDR1 MNHNS, CDR2 SASEGT. Trimming pared 4 bases from V and 6 bases from J, leaving 12 bases between. The CDR3 DNA is TGTGCCAGCAGTGGCCAGGAGCAACATGGCTACACCTTC. This sequence encodes CASSGQEQHGYTF.

The rearrangement uses TRBV18 and TRBJ2-5; possible D gene TRBD1, 7 bases. Germline V gives CDR1 KGHSH, CDR2 LQKENI. The CDR3 length is 16 residues. V lost 3 bases to trimming and J lost 5 bases, with 19 bases between them. The CDR3 spells CASSPIPRGVLETQYF. As DNA, the CDR3 is TGTGCCAGCTCACCCATCCCCAGGGGGGTATTGGAGACCCAGTACTTC.

The rearrangement joins TRBV2 to TRBJ1-3; TRBD1 aligns across 9 bases. Looked up from germline, CDR1 is SNHLY and CDR2 is FYNNEI. The CDR3 has 16 amino acids. V was clipped by 4 bases and J by 1 base; unmatched bases: 5. CDR3 sequence: CASSAPGQGSGNTIYF. CDR3 in DNA: TGTGCCAGCAGTGCCCCGGGACAGGGATCTGGAAACACCATATATTTT.

The CDR3 bases are TGTGCCATCAGTGAGTCGGTTCGGCAGGGTTTCTACGAGCAGTACTTC. Translating gives CAISESVRQGFYEQYF. The chain couples TRBV10-3 to TRBJ2-7; perhaps TRBD1 as D (5 bases). The CDR3 contains 16 residues. Germline CDR1 reads ENHRY; CDR2 reads SYGVKD. Between the trimmed V and J ends, which lost 0 bases and 3 bases, there was a span of 15 bases.

The chain joins TRBV5-6 to TRBJ2-7; D possibly uses TRBD1 or TRBD2 (6 bases each). Trimming took off 0 bases at V and 3 bases at J, with 10 bases between the two ends. CDR1 is SGHDT, CDR2 YYEEEE, per germline. CDR3 length: 14 amino acids. The CDR3, as DNA: TGTGCCAGCAGCTTGGTTCGGGGGCACTACGAGCAGTACTTC. Translated: CASSLVRGHYEQYF.

V gene TRBV2 combines with J gene TRBJ1-1; D unclear. Germline CDR1 reads SNHLY; CDR2 reads FYNNEI. V dropped 7 bases and J dropped 2 bases, with 11 bases sitting between them. CDR3 size: 13 residues. CDR3 in DNA: TGTGCCAGCATCGTGGAGACAAACACTGAAGCTTTCTTT. Translated, it gives CASIVETNTEAFF.

This chain links TRBV27 with TRBJ2-7; D may be TRBD1 (6 bases). The length of the CDR3 is 15 residues. V was pared by 3 bases and J by 3 bases, with 15 bases between. CDR1 is MNHEY and CDR2 is SMNVEV in the germline V gene (reference sequence). The CDR3 region is CASSFGWGRGYEQYF. In DNA, the CDR3 is TGTGCCAGCAGTTTTGGTTGGGGCAGGGGCTACGAGCAGTACTTC.

This chain links TRBV7-2 with TRBJ2-3, with TRBD2 as a possible D gene (6 bases). Germline values: CDR1 SGHTA, CDR2 FQGNSA. The CDR3 has 15 residues. Trimming took 5 bases from V and 6 from J, leaving 18 bases between them. The CDR3 reads CASSRRGGARDTQYF. CDR3 sequence (DNA): TGTGCCAGCAGCCGGCGCGGCGGGGCTCGGGATACGCAGTATTTT. Full variable domain (rest looked up from reference TRBV7-2 and TRBJ2-3): GAGVSQSPSNKVTEKGKDVELRCDPISGHTALYWYRQSLGQGLEFLIYFQGNSAPDKSGLPSDRFSAERTGGSVSTLTIQRTQQEDSAVYLCASSRRGGARDTQYFGPGTRLTVL.

This rearrangement joins TRBV30 to TRBJ2-7, with D hard to call. The germline CDR1 and CDR2 sequences are GTSNPN and SVGIG (reference sequence). This CDR3 comprises 15 residues. The germline V and J ends were trimmed by 4 bases and 2 bases, with 18 bases remaining between them. DNA of the CDR3: TGTGCCTGGAAAACCCGGGTGCTGCCCACCTACGAGCAGTACTTC. Amino acids: CAWKTRVLPTYEQYF.

This clone was detected once. The chain recombines TRBV4-1 with TRBJ2-1; the D is unclear. Germline V CDR1 and CDR2: MGHRA, YSYEKL. Trimming pared 2 bases from V and 7 bases from J, leaving 12 bases between. The CDR3 loop spans 14 amino acids. DNA of the CDR3: TGCGCCAGCAGCCAAAGTGGAGTAACGAATGAGCAGTTCTTC. Translating gives CASSQSGVTNEQFF.